The 25 T cell receptor beta chains in this list originate from one sample, sequenced in a study of blood T cell repertoires in COVID-19. Clones were sequenced by immunoSEQ multiplex PCR, and TCRdb holds only the in-frame ones, with some missing. The data show approximately 90,000 clones, 80% to 90% seen once. The sample was peripheral blood. The receptors were sampled from a human donor with acute or convalescent COVID-19. The donor label of this sample is uncertain.

A remark on this clone: In the same sample, other DNA sequences code for this CDR3. The chain employs TRBV18 and TRBJ1-2, with TRBD1 identical over 7 bases. Germline assignment: CDR1 KGHSH and CDR2 LQKENI. This CDR3 region has 13 residues. V lost 3 bases, J lost 5 bases, and 3 bases stayed unmatched. CDR3 sequence reads: CASSPDREYGYTF. DNA of the CDR3: TGTGCCAGCTCACCCGACAGGGAATATGGCTACACCTTC.

The chain joins TRBV5-6 to TRBJ2-7, with TRBD2 matching over 10 bases. Germline CDR1 SGHDT, CDR2 YYEEEE. V dropped 4 bases and J dropped 2; count of bases not matched to a gene: 6. This CDR3 contains 15 residues. The CDR3 is CASSRGTSVPYEQYF. The DNA for the CDR3 is TGTGCCAGCAGCAGAGGGACTAGCGTCCCCTACGAGCAGTACTTC. Complete variable domain (other parts from reference TRBV5-6 and TRBJ2-7): DAGVTQSPTHLIKTRGQQVTLRCSPKSGHDTVSWYQQALGQGPQFIFQYYEEEERQRGNFPDRFSGHQFPNYSSELNVNALLLGDSALYLCASSRGTSVPYEQYFGPGTRLTVT.

A single count supports this clone. CDR3 residues: CASSVATGGETQYF. The CDR3 DNA follows: TGTGCCAGCAGCGTAGCGACAGGGGGCGAGACCCAGTACTTC. This rearrangement joins TRBV9 to TRBJ2-5, with TRBD1 matching over 10 bases. The CDR3 contains 14 residues. Looked up from germline, CDR1 is SGDLS and CDR2 is YYNGEE. The J segment lost 5 bases and the V segment lost 0 bases, leaving 1 base of the junction unmatched.

V gene TRBV18 combines with J gene TRBJ2-5; tentative D call: TRBD2 (5 bases). V was trimmed by 1 base and J by 5 bases, leaving 20 bases between them. The length of the CDR3 is 17 residues. CDR1 and CDR2 from the germline V gene are KGHSH and LQKENI. CDR3 sequence: CASSPRSDPLGKETQYF. CDR3 in DNA: TGTGCCAGCTCACCACGGTCGGACCCCCTCGGGAAGGAGACCCAGTACTTC.

In DNA form, the CDR3 reads TGTGCCAGCAGCTTAGATGGGGAGTATTCACCCCTCCACTTT. This sequence encodes CASSLDGEYSPLHF. The V gene is TRBV7-2, the J gene TRBJ1-6; D ambiguous. Germline V gene data show CDR1 as SGHTA and CDR2 as FQGNSA. The CDR3 runs 14 residues. V was cut by 1 base and J by 8 bases, with 9 bases left in between. Using reference TRBV7-2 and TRBJ1-6 for the parts outside the CDR3, the full variable domain is GAGVSQSPSNKVTEKGKDVELRCDPISGHTALYWYRQSLGQGLEFLIYFQGNSAPDKSGLPSDRFSAERTGGSVSTLTIQRTQQEDSAVYLCASSLDGEYSPLHFGNGTRLTVT.

The rearrangement uses TRBV7-3 and TRBJ1-1, with TRBD1 matching over 7 bases. The CDR3 sequence is 14 residues long. With V trimmed by 4 bases and J by 2 bases, 4 bases remained unmatched. The germline V gene encodes CDR1 SGHTA and CDR2 FQGTGA. CDR3 nucleotide sequence: TGTGCCAGCAGCTCGACAGGGACTAACACTGAAGCTTTCTTT. Translating gives CASSSTGTNTEAFF. Full variable domain (outside the CDR3, taken from reference TRBV7-3 and TRBJ1-1): GAGVSQTPSNKVTEKGKYVELRCDPISGHTALYWYRQSLGQGPEFLIYFQGTGAADDSGLPNDRFFAVRPEGSVSTLKIQRTERGDSAVYLCASSSTGTNTEAFFGQGTRLTVV.

V gene TRBV9 combines with J gene TRBJ2-7; D is unresolved. Germline V lookup: CDR1 SGDLS, CDR2 YYNGEE. V lost 0 bases and J 7 bases, leaving 11 bases between the germline ends. The CDR3 length is 13 residues. The CDR3 DNA reads as TGTGCCAGCAGCGTAGATGGAGCGAGGGAGCAGTACTTC. Amino acid sequence: CASSVDGAREQYF.

The V call is TRBV6-2 or TRBV6-3, the J call TRBJ2-7, with TRBD2 matching over 15 bases. CDR1 and CDR2 from the germline V gene are MNHEY and SVGEGT. There are 17 residues in the CDR3. After removal of 4 bases from V and 0 bases from J, the junction contained 4 bases not matched to a gene. CDR3 sequence (DNA): TGTGCCAGCAGTTTCGGGACTAGCGGGGGGTACTCCTACGAGCAGTACTTC. Its protein product is CASSFGTSGGYSYEQYF.

V is TRBV15 and J is TRBJ1-1, with D tentatively TRBD1 (5 bases). Trimming stripped 4 bases from V and 5 bases from J, with 11 bases between. The CDR3 sequence is 13 residues long. CDR1 and CDR2 (germline): LNHNV, YYDKDF (reference sequence). The CDR3 DNA sequence: TGTGCCACCAGCACCCGGAGACAGACTGAAGCTTTCTTT. Protein: CATSTRRQTEAFF.

The V and J genes are TRBV18 and TRBJ1-5; 9 bases fit TRBD1. Losses at the gene ends were 2 bases for V and 2 bases for J; bases not matched to a gene: 4. The CDR3 is 16 residues long. Looked up from germline, CDR1 is KGHSH and CDR2 is LQKENI. CDR3 region: CASSPTQGAGNQPQHF. The DNA for the CDR3 is TGTGCCAGCTCACCAACACAGGGGGCTGGCAATCAGCCCCAGCATTTT.

This clone has a handful of counts. V usage is TRBV5-4 and J usage is TRBJ2-2; TRBD1 matches 9 bases. The germline gives CDR1 SGHNT, CDR2 YYREEE (reference sequence). CDR3 length: 17 residues. V lost 4 bases, J lost 4 bases, and 11 bases stayed unmatched. The CDR3 nucleotides read TGTGCCAGCAGCCCGTGGGGGGGACAGGGCTTCACCGGGGAGCTGTTTTTT. Encoded protein: CASSPWGGQGFTGELFF.

V and J are TRBV27 and TRBJ2-7, with a weak D call TRBD2 (5 bases). Germline V gene lookup returns CDR1 MNHEY and CDR2 SMNVEV (reference sequence). V lost 8 bases and J lost 7, with 15 bases in between. The CDR3 is 12 residues long. CDR3 region: CASGEFSGEQYF. In DNA, the CDR3 is TGTGCCAGCGGGGAGTTTTCTGGGGAGCAGTACTTC.

The chain recombines TRBV19 with TRBJ2-7; D is perhaps TRBD1 (6 bases). The germline V gene has CDR1 LNHDA and CDR2 SQIVND (reference sequence). Trimming removed 3 bases from V and 6 bases from J, with 12 bases in between. The CDR3 is made up of 13 amino acids. CDR3 region: CASSIRQEGEQYF. The CDR3 DNA sequence: TGTGCCAGTAGTATTAGACAGGAAGGCGAGCAGTACTTC.

The genes are TRBV13 and TRBJ2-1; 8 bases align to TRBD2. Trimming removed 4 bases from V and 3 bases from J; junction bases left unmatched: 5. The CDR3 spans 15 residues. Looked up from germline, CDR1 is PRHDT and CDR2 is FYEKMQ (reference sequence). The CDR3 here is CASSSTSALYNEQFF. The CDR3 DNA reads as TGTGCCAGCAGCTCGACTAGCGCTCTCTACAATGAGCAGTTCTTC.

The rearrangement uses TRBV7-9 and TRBJ2-5, with TRBD1 as a possible D gene (5 bases). The CDR3 is 13 residues long. Trimming cost V 7 bases and J 3 bases, with 12 bases left between them. Germline V gene sequence: CDR1 SEHNR, CDR2 FQNEAQ (reference sequence). The CDR3 sequence: CASNRQGEETQYF. The CDR3 DNA is TGTGCCAGCAACCGACAAGGGGAAGAGACCCAGTACTTC.

The rearrangement uses TRBV7-6 and TRBJ1-1; TRBD1 matches at 8 bases. Germline V gene data show CDR1 as SGHVS and CDR2 as FNYEAQ. The CDR3 is 16 residues long. J gave up 4 bases and V 3 bases, and 10 bases lay outside the gene matches. The CDR3 DNA follows: TGTGCCAGCAGCTTCCAAGCCCAGACAGGGGCCACTGAAGCTTTCTTT. This gives the protein CASSFQAQTGATEAFF.

This clone showed up just a few times. This chain connects TRBV12-3 or TRBV12-4 to TRBJ1-1; TRBD1 matches 9 bases. The CDR3 runs to 13 residues. V gave up 7 bases and J gave up 7 bases; unmatched junction bases: 7. CDR3 DNA: TGTGCCAGCACCCTTGGACAGGGGTTTGAAGCTTTCTTT. It codes for CASTLGQGFEAFF.

The chain employs TRBV6-2 or TRBV6-3 and TRBJ2-3; no reliable D call. The V gene lost 5 bases and the J gene lost 2 bases, with 8 bases spanning the gap. This CDR3 region has 13 residues. From germline, CDR1 is MNHEY and CDR2 SVGEGT. CDR3 nucleotides: TGTGCCAGCAGTGACACGGTCACAGATACGCAGTATTTT. Amino acid sequence: CASSDTVTDTQYF.

The V and J genes are TRBV18 and TRBJ1-4; 10 bases fit TRBD1. The junction had 2 bases not matched to a gene; V was cut back by 0 bases and J by 7 bases. The CDR3 has 15 amino acids. Per the germline V gene, CDR1 is KGHSH and CDR2 is LQKENI. This CDR3 reads CASSPPWDRGEKLFF. As DNA, the CDR3 is TGTGCCAGCTCACCACCGTGGGACAGGGGTGAAAAACTGTTTTTT.

This chain uses TRBV13 with TRBJ1-2; TRBD1 agrees at 8 bases. Trimming removed 4 bases from V and 7 bases from J; junction bases left unmatched: 8. CDR3 length: 14 amino acids. Germline V gene data show CDR1 as PRHDT and CDR2 as FYEKMQ (reference sequence). The CDR3 coding sequence is TGTGCCAGCAGCTCCACGGACAGGGATTTTGGCTACACCTTC. It is translated as CASSSTDRDFGYTF.

V usage is TRBV2 and J usage is TRBJ1-2; 7 nucleotides align to TRBD1. Unmatched junction bases numbered 16, after V lost 4 bases and J lost 5 bases. The CDR3 consists of 17 residues. CDR1 and CDR2 from the germline V gene are SNHLY and FYNNEI. CDR3 coding DNA: TGTGCCAGCAGTGTTCAGGGGGGCCGGGGACGGCTATATGGCTACACCTTC. This encodes CASSVQGGRGRLYGYTF. The full variable domain, completed using reference TRBV2 and TRBJ1-2, is EPEVTQTPSHQVTQMGQEVILRCVPISNHLYFYWYRQILGQKVEFLVSFYNNEISEKSEIFDDQFSVERPDGSNFTLKIRSTKLEDSAMYFCASSVQGGRGRLYGYTFGSGTRLTVV.

The V call is TRBV6-1, the J call TRBJ1-1; D gene unclear. Looked up from germline, CDR1 is MNHNS and CDR2 is SASEGT. This CDR3 region has 17 residues. Trimming took 0 bases from V and 1 from J, leaving 15 bases between them. The CDR3 reads CASSEALRNRENTEAFF. The CDR3 nucleotides read TGTGCCAGCAGTGAAGCACTTCGGAACCGGGAGAACACTGAAGCTTTCTTT.

The chain joins TRBV9 to TRBJ1-2, with 7 bases identical to TRBD1. J gave up 5 bases and V 0 bases, and 7 bases lay outside the gene matches. The CDR3 runs 15 residues. The germline CDR1 and CDR2 sequences are SGDLS and YYNGEE. CDR3 in amino acids: CASSVGSGGGYGYTF. CDR3 DNA: TGTGCCAGCAGCGTAGGCTCAGGGGGAGGATATGGCTACACCTTC. The full variable domain, its missing parts supplied by reference TRBV9 and TRBJ1-2, is DSGVTQTPKHLITATGQRVTLRCSPRSGDLSVYWYQQSLDQGLQFLIQYYNGEERAKGNILERFSAQQFPDLHSELNLSSLELGDSALYFCASSVGSGGGYGYTFGSGTRLTVV.

The chain couples TRBV21-1 to TRBJ1-1. TRBV21-1 is a pseudogene. This CDR3 spans 13 amino acids. The CDR3 here is CASSKLLNTEAFF. The DNA for the CDR3 is TGTGCCAGCAGCAAGCTATTGAACACTGAAGCTTTCTTT.

This chain joins TRBV6-2 or TRBV6-3 and TRBJ2-2; TRBD1 matches 9 bases. This CDR3 is 15 amino acids long. J lost 4 bases, V lost 2 bases, and 2 bases had no gene match. Germline V gene lookup returns CDR1 MNHEY and CDR2 SVGEGT. The CDR3 DNA sequence: TGTGCCAGCAGTTACGGGACAGGGTCCACCGGGGAGCTGTTTTTT. Protein sequence: CASSYGTGSTGELFF.